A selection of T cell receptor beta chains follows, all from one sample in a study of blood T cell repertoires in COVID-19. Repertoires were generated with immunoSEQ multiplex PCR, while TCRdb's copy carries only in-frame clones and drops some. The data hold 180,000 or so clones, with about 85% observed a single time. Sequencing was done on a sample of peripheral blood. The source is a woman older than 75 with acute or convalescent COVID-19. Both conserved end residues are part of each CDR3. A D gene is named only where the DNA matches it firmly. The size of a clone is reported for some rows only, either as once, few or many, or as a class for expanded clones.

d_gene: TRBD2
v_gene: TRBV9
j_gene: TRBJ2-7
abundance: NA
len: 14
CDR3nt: TGTGCCAGCAGCGGTAGCGGGGGGGACTACGAGCAGTACTTC
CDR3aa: CASSGSGGDYEQYF

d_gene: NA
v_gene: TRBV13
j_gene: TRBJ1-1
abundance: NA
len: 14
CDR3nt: TGTGCCAGCAGCGTTGGGGAGTCTAACACTGAAGCTTTCTTT
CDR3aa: CASSVGESNTEAFF

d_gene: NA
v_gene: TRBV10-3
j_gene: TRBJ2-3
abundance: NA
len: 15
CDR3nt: TGTGCCATCAGGGCCCTTGGAGGGAGCGCAGATACGCAGTATTTT
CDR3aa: CAIRALGGSADTQYF

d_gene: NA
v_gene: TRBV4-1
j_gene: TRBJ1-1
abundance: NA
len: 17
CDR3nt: TGCGCCAGCAGCCAAGAACCCTCGACAGTCATGAACACTGAAGCTTTCTTT
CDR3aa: CASSQEPSTVMNTEAFF

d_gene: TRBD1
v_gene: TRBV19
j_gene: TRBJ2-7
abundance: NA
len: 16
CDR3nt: TGTGCCAGTAGTATTCGTCCGGGACAGGGACCCTACGAGCAGTACTTC
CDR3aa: CASSIRPGQGPYEQYF

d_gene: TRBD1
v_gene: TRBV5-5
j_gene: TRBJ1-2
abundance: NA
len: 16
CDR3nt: TGTGCCAGCAGCTCCGGGACAGGGACCCTCGGCTATGGCTACACCTTC
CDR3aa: CASSSGTGTLGYGYTF

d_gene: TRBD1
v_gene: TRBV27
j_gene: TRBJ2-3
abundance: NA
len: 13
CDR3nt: TGTGCCAGCAGTCAACGGGACAGAGATACGCAGTATTTT
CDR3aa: CASSQRDRDTQYF

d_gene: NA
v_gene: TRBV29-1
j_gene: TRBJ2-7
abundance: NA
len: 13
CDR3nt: TGCAGCGTTGAAGACAGGGTTGCCTACGAGCAGTACTTC
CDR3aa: CSVEDRVAYEQYF

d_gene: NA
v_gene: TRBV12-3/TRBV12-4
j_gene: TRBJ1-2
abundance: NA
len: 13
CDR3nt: TGTGCCAGCAGCAACGACGGACTCTATGGCTACACCTTC
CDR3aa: CASSNDGLYGYTF

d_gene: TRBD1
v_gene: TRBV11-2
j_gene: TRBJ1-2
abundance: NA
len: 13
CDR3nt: TGTGCCAGCAGCCCAGGGGGCCACTATGGCTACACCTTC
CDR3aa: CASSPGGHYGYTF

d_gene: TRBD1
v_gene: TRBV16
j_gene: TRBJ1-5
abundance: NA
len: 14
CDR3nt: TGTGCCAGCGCGCCAAGACAGGGAGGTCAGCCCCAGCATTTT
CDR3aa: CASAPRQGGQPQHF

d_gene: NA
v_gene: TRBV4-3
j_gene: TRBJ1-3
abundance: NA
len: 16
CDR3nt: TGCGCCAGCAGCCCGATGGTGCGGTTTACTGGAAACACCATATATTTT
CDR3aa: CASSPMVRFTGNTIYF

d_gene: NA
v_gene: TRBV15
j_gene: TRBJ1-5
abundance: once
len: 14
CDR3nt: TGTGCCACCAGCAGAGTAACCCTAAATCAGCCCCAGCATTTT
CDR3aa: CATSRVTLNQPQHF

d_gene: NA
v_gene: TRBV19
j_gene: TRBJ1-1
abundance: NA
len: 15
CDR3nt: TGTGCCAGTAGTACCTCTTCAGGGCGAGGCACTGAAGCTTTCTTT
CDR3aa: CASSTSSGRGTEAFF

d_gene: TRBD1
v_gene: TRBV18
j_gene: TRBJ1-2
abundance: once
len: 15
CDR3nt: TGTGCCAGCTCACCGTCCGGGACAGGGGGCAATGGCTACACCTTC
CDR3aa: CASSPSGTGGNGYTF

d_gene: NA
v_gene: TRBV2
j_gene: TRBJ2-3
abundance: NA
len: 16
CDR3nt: TGTGCCAGGAAGCCGACAGCAGGGTCTGGCACAGATACGCAGTATTTT
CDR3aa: CARKPTAGSGTDTQYF

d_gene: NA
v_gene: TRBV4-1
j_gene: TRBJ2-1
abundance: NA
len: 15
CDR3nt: TGCGCCAGCAGCCAAGGACTGATCTCCTACAATGAGCAGTTCTTC
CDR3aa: CASSQGLISYNEQFF

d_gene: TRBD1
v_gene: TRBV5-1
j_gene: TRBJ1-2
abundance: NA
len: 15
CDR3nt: TGCGCCAGCAGCTCGGGGACAGACGCTAACTATGGCTACACCTTC
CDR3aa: CASSSGTDANYGYTF

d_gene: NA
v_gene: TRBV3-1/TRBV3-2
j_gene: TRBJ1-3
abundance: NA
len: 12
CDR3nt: TGTGCCAGCAGCCAGGGGAGTGGCACCATATATTTT
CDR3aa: CASSQGSGTIYF

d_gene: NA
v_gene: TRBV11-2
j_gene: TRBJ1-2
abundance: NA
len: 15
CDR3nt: TGTGCCAGCAGCTCACGGGGGGTTACCAACTATGGCTACACCTTC
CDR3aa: CASSSRGVTNYGYTF

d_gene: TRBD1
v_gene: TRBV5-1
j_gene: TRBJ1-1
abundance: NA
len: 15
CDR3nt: TGCGCCAGCAGCTTGGCCGGGCAGGGGGGCACTGAAGCTTTCTTT
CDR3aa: CASSLAGQGGTEAFF

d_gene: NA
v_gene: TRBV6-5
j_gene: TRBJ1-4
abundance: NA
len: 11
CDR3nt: TGTGCCAGCACCTGGGGGGAGAAACTGTTTTTT
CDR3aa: CASTWGEKLFF

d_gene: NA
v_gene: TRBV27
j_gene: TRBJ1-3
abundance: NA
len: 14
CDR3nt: TGTGCGACGTTCGGGAGGGGCGCTGGAAACACCATATATTTT
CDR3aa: CATFGRGAGNTIYF

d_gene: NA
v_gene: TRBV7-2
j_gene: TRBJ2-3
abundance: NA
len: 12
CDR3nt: TGTGCCAGCAGCTCTCTACGGGATACGCAGTATTTT
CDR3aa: CASSSLRDTQYF

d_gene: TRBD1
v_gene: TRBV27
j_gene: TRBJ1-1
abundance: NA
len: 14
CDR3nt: TGTGCCAGCAGTCCACAGGGGGCGTACGCTGAAGCTTTCTTT
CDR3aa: CASSPQGAYAEAFF

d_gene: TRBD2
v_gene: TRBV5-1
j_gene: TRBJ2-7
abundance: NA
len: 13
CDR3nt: TGCGCCAGCAGCTCGCTAGCGGGAGCCGAGCAGTACTTC
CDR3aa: CASSSLAGAEQYF

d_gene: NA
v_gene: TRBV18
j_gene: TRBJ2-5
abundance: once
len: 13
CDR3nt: TGTGCCAGCTCACCGACCAGGGCTGAGACCCAGTACTTC
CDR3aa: CASSPTRAETQYF

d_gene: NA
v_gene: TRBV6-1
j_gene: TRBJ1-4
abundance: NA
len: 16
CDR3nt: TGTGCCAGCAGTGAACAGGGGCACGGGACTAATGAAAAACTGTTTTTT
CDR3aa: CASSEQGHGTNEKLFF

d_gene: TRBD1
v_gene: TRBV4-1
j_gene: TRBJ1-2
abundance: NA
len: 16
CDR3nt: TGCGCCAGCAGCCTCCTAATGACAGGGACAGACTATGGCTACACCTTC
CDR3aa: CASSLLMTGTDYGYTF

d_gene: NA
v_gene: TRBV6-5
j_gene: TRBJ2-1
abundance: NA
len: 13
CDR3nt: TGTGCCAGCAAGGACAGATGGGGCTATGAGCAGTTCTTC
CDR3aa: CASKDRWGYEQFF

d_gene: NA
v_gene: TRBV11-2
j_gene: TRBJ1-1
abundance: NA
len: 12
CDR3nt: TGTGCCAGCAGCTTCAGGAACACTGAAGCTTTCTTT
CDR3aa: CASSFRNTEAFF

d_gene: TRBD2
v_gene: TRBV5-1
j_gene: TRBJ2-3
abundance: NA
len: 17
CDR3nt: TGCGCCAGCAGCCTAGCACTAGCGGGAGTTGGCACAGATACGCAGTATTTT
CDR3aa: CASSLALAGVGTDTQYF

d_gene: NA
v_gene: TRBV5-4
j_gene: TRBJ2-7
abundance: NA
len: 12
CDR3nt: TGTGCCAGCAGCTTGTTGAGCTACGAGCAGTACTTC
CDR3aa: CASSLLSYEQYF

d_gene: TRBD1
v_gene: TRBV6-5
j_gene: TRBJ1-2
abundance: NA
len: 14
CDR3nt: TGTGCCAGCAGTTCCCCCACAGGGGTCTATGGCTACACCTTC
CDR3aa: CASSSPTGVYGYTF

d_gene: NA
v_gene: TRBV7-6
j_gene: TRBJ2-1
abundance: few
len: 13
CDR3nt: TGTGCCAGCAGCTTAGAGGTGGGAAGGGGGCAGTTCTTC
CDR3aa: CASSLEVGRGQFF

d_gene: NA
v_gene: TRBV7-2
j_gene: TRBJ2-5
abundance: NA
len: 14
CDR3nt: TGTGCCAGCAGCTGGGGGGGGGCCCGCGAGACCCAGTACTTC
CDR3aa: CASSWGGARETQYF

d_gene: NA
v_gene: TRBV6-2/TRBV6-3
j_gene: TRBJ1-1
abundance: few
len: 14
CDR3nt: TGTGCCAGCAGTAGGCCGGGTCGGGGCACTGAAGCTTTCTTT
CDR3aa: CASSRPGRGTEAFF

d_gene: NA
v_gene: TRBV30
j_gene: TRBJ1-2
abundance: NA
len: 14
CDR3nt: TGTGCCTGGAGGGAGGGCAGGGCGATTGAAGGCTACACCTTC
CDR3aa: CAWREGRAIEGYTF

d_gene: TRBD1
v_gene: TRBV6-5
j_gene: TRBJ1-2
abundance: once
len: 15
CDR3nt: TGTGCCAGCAGTCCCGGGACAGGGGGGTACTATGGCTACACCTTC
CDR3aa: CASSPGTGGYYGYTF

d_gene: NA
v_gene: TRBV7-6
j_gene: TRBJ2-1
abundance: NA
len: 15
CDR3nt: TGTGCCAGCAGCTTAGGTCACGGGAGAAACAATGAGCAGTTCTTC
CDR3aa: CASSLGHGRNNEQFF

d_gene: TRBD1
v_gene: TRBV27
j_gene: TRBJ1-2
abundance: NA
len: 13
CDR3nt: TGTGCCAGCAGTCCAGGGACAGGGGAAGGCTACACCTTC
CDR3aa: CASSPGTGEGYTF

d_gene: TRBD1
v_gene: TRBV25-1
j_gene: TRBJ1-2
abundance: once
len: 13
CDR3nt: TGTGCCAGCAGTGACGGACAGGTCTATGGCTACACCTTC
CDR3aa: CASSDGQVYGYTF

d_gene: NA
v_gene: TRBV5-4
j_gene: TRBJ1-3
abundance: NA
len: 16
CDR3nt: TGTGCCAGCAGCTCGGAGGGAGGAATAGCTGGAAACACCATATATTTT
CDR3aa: CASSSEGGIAGNTIYF

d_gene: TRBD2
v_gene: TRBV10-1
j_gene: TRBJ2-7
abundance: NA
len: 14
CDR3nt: TGCGCCAGCAGCTCGGGGGGGGGTGGCGCCGAGCAGTACTTC
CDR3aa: CASSSGGGGAEQYF

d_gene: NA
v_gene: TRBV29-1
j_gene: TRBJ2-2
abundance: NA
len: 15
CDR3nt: TGCAGCGTTGTGTTGCTCCGAGGTGGCACCGGGGAGCTGTTTTTT
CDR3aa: CSVVLLRGGTGELFF

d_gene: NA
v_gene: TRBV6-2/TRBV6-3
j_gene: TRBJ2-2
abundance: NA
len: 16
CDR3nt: TGTGCCAGCAGTTACTGGCAGGAAGCGAACACCGGGGAGCTGTTTTTT
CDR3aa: CASSYWQEANTGELFF

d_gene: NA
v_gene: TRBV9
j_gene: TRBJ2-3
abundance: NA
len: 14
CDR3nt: TGTGCCAGCAACGTATCGGTGGTCCCAGATACGCAGTATTTT
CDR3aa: CASNVSVVPDTQYF

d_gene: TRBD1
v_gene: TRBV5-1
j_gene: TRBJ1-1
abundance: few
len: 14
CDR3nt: TGCGCCAGCAGCTCCCGCAGGGGGTCCACTGAAGCTTTCTTT
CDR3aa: CASSSRRGSTEAFF

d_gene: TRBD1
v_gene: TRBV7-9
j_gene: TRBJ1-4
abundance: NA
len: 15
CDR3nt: TGTGCCAGCAGCCTAGACAGGGGGCCGAGAGAAAAACTGTTTTTT
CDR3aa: CASSLDRGPREKLFF

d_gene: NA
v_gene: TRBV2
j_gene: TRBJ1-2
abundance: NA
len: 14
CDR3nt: TGTGCCAGCTCCTTAGGCGGTACTAACTATGGCTACACCTTC
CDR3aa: CASSLGGTNYGYTF

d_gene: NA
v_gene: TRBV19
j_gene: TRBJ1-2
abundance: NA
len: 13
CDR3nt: TGTGCCAGTAGTATTGGAGCCCGATATGGCTACACCTTC
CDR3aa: CASSIGARYGYTF

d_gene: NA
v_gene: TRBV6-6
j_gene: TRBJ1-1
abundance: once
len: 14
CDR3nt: TGTGCCAGCAGTTACGCCAGGATGAACACTGAAGCTTTCTTT
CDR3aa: CASSYARMNTEAFF

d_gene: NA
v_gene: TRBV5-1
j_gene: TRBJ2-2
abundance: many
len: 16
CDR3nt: TGCGCCAGCAGTCGGATCGCAGGGACGAACACCGGGGAGCTGTTTTTT
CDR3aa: CASSRIAGTNTGELFF

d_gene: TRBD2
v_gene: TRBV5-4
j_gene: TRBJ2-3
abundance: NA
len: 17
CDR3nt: TGTGCCAGCAGCTCGCTATTAGCGGGGGGGCCTACAGATACGCAGTATTTT
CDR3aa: CASSSLLAGGPTDTQYF

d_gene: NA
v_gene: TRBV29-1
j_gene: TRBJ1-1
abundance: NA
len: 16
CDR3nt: TGCAGCGTGACATCTCGGTCGCAGGGGATGAACACTGAAGCTTTCTTT
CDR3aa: CSVTSRSQGMNTEAFF